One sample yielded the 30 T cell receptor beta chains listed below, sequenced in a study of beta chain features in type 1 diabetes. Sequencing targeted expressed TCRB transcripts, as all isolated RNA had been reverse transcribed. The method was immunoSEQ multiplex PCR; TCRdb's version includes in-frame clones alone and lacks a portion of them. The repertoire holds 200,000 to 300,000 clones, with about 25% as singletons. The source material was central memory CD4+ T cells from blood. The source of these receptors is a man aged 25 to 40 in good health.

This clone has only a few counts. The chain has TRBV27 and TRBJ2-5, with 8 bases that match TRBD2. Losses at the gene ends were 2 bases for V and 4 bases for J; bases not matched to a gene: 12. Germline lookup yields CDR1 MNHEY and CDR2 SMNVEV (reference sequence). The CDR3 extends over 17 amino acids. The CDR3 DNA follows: TGTGCCAGCAGTTTAAACGGGAGGGTTGGGACTGGAGAGACCCAGTACTTC. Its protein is CASSLNGRVGTGETQYF.

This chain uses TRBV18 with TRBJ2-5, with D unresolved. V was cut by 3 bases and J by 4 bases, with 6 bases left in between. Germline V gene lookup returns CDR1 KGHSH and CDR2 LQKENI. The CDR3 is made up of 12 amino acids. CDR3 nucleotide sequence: TGTGCCAGCTCACCGATCGGAGAGACCCAGTACTTC. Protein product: CASSPIGETQYF.

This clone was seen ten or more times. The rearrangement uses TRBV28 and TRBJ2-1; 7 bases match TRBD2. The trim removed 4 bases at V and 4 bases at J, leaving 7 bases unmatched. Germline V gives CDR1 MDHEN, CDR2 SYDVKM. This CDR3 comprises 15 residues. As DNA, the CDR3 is TGTGCCAGCAGTTCCCCGAGCGGGAAGTACAATGAGCAGTTCTTC. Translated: CASSSPSGKYNEQFF.

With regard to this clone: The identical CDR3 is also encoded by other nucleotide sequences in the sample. CDR3 in amino acids: CASSLGTVQETQYF. CDR3 coding DNA: TGCGCCAGCAGCTTAGGGACGGTTCAAGAGACCCAGTACTTC. J is TRBJ2-5 and V is TRBV5-1, with D perhaps TRBD1 or TRBD2 (5 bases each). Trimming took off 2 bases at V and 2 bases at J, with 10 bases between the two ends. The CDR3 consists of 14 residues. Per germline, CDR1 SGHRS and CDR2 YFSETQ.

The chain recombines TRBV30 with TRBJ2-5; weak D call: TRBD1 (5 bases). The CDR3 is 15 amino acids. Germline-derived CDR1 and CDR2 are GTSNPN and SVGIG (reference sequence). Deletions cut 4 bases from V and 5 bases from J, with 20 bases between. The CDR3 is CAWKRDSYAEETQYF. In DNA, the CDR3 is TGTGCCTGGAAACGAGACAGCTATGCTGAGGAGACCCAGTACTTC.

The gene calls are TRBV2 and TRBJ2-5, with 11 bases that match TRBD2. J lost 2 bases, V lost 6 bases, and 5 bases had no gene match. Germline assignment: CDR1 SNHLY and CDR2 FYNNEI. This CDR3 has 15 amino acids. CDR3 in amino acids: CASRIPSGGQETQYF. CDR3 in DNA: TGTGCCAGCAGGATCCCTAGCGGGGGGCAAGAGACCCAGTACTTC.

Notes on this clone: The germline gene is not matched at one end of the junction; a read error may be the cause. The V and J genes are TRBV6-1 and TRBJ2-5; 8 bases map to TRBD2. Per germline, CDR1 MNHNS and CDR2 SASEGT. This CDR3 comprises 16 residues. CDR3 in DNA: TGTGCCATCAGTGAGTTTGCTAGCGGGTACCAAGAGACCCAGTACTTC. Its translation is CAISEFASGYQETQYF.

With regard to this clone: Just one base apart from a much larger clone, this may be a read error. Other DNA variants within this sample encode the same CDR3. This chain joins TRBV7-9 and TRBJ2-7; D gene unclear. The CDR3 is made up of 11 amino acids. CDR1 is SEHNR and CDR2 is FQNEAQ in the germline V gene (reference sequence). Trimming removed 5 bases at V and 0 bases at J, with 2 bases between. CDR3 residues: CASSPSYEQYF. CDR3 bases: TGTGCCAGCAGCCCCTCCTACGAGCAGTACTTC.

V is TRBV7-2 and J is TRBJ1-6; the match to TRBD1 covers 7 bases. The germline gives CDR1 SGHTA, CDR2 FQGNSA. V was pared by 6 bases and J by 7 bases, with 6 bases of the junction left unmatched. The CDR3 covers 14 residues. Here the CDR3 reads CASRPTGLNSPLHF. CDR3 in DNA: TGTGCCAGCAGGCCGACAGGGTTAAATTCACCCCTCCACTTT.

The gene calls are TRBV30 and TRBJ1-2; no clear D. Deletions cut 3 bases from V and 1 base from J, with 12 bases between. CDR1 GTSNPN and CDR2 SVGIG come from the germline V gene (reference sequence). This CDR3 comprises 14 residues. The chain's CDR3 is CAWRKDGYNYGYTF. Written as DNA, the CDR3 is TGTGCCTGGAGAAAGGACGGTTATAACTATGGCTACACCTTC.

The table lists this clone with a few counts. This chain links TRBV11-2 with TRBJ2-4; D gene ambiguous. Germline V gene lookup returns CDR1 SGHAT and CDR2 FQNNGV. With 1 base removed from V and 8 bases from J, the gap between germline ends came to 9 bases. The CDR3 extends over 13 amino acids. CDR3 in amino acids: CASSLVGWDIQYF. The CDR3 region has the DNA TGTGCCAGCAGCTTAGTGGGCTGGGACATTCAGTACTTC.

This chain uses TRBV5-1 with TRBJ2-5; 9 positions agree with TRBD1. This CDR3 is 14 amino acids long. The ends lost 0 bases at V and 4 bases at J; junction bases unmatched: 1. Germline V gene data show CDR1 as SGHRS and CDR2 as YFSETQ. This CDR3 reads CASSLGTGVETQYF. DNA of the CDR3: TGCGCCAGCAGCTTGGGGACAGGGGTAGAGACCCAGTACTTC.

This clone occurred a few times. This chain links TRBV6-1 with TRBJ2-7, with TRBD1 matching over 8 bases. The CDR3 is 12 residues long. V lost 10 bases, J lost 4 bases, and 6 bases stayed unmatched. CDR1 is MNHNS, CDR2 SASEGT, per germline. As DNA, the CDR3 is TGTGCCATCGGACAGGGAGGATACGAGCAGTACTTC. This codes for CAIGQGGYEQYF.

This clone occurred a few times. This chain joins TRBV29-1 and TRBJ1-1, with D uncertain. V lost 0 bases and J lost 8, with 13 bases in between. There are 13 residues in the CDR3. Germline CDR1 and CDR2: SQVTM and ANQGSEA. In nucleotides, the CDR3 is TGCAGCGTTGAAGATGGAACGCGGAGGGAAGCTTTCTTT. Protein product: CSVEDGTRREAFF.

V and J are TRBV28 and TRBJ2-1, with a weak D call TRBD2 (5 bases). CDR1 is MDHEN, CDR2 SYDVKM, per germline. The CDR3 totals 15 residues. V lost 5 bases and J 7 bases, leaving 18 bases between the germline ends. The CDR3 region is CASSLASPAWNEQFF. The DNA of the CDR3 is TGTGCCAGCAGTCTGGCTAGCCCCGCGTGGAATGAGCAGTTCTTC. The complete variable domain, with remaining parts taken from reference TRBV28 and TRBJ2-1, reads DVKVTQSSRYLVKRTGEKVFLECVQDMDHENMFWYRQDPGLGLRLIYFSYDVKMKEKGDIPEGYSVSREKKERFSLILESASTNQTSMYLCASSLASPAWNEQFFGPGTRLTVL.

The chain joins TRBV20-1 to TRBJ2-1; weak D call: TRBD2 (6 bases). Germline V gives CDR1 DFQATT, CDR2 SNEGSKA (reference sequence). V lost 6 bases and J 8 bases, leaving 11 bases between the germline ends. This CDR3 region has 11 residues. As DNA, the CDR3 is TGCAGTGCCCCCGGAGGGTATGAGCAGTTCTTC. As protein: CSAPGGYEQFF.

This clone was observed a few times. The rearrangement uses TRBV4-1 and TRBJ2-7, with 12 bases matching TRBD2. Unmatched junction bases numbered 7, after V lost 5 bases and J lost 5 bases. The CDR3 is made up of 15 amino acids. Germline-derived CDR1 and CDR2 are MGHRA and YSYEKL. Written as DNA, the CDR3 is TGCGCCAGCAGCTCTGGTAGGACTAGCGGGGACGAGCAGTACTTC. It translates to CASSSGRTSGDEQYF.

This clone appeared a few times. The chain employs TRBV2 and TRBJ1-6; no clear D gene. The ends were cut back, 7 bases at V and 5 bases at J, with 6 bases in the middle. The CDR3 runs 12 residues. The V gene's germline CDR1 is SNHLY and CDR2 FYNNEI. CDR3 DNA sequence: TGTGCCAGCAAGTCCCATAATTCACCCCTCCACTTT. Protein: CASKSHNSPLHF.

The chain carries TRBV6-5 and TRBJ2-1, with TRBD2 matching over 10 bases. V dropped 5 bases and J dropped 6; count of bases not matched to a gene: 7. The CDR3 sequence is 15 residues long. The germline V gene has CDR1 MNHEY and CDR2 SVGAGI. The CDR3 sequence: CASSRQGTSVNEQFF. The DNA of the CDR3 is TGTGCCAGCAGTCGCCAAGGGACTAGCGTCAATGAGCAGTTCTTC.

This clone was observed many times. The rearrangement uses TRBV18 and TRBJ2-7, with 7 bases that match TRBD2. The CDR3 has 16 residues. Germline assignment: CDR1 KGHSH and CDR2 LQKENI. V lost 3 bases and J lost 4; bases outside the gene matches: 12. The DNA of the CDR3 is TGTGCCAGCTCACCTCTCGGCGGGAGTAGTTCATACGAGCAGTACTTC. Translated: CASSPLGGSSSYEQYF.

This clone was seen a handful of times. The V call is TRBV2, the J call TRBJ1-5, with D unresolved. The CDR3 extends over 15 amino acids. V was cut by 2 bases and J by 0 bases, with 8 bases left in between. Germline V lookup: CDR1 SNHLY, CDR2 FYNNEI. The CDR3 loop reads CASSEWQSSNQPQHF. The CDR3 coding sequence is TGTGCCAGCAGTGAATGGCAGAGTAGCAATCAGCCCCAGCATTTT.

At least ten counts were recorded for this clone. The CDR3 nucleotides read TGTGCCACCCGGCGGGGAGGCACAGATACGCAGTATTTT. Translated: CATRRGGTDTQYF. The chain joins TRBV15 to TRBJ2-3, with D tentatively TRBD2 (6 bases). Trimming shortened V by 8 bases and J by 1 base, and 10 bases separated the two germline ends. This CDR3 comprises 13 residues. Germline V gene data show CDR1 as LNHNV and CDR2 as YYDKDF (reference sequence).

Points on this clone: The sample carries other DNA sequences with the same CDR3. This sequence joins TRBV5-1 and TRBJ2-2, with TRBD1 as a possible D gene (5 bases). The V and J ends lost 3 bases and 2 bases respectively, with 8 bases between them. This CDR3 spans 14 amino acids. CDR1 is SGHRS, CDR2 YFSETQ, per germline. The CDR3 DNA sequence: TGCGCCAGCAGCTCTCAGGGAAACACCGGGGAGCTGTTTTTT. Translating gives CASSSQGNTGELFF.

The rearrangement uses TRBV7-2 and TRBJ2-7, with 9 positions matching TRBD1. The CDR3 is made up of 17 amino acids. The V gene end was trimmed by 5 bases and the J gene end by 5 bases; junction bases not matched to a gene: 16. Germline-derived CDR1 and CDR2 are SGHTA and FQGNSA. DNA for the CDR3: TGTGCCAGCAGCCTAAACTTGGGACAGGGTAACTACCACGAGCAGTACTTC. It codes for CASSLNLGQGNYHEQYF.

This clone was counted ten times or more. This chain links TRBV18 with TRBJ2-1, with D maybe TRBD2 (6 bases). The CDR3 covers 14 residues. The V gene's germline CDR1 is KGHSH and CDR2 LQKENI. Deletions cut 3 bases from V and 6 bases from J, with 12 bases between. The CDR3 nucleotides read TGTGCCAGCTCACCCACGTCGGAGGGCAATGAGCAGTTCTTC. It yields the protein CASSPTSEGNEQFF.

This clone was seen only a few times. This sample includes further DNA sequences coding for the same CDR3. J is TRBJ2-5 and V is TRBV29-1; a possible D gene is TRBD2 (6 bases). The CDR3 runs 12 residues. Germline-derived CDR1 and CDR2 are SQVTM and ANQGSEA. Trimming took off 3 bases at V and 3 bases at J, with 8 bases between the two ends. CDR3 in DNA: TGCAGCGTTGATGGGGGGAAAGAGACCCAGTACTTC. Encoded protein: CSVDGGKETQYF.

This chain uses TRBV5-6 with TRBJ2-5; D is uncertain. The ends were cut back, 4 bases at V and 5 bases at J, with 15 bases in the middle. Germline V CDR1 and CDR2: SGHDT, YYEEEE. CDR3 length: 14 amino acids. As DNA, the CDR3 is TGTGCCAGCAGCATCTCTCTTAATTGGGAGACCCAGTACTTC. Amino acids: CASSISLNWETQYF.

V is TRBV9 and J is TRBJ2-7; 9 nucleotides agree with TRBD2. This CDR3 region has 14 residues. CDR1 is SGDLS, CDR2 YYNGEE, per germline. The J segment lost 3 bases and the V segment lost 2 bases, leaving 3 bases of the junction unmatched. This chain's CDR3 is CASSVSGGIYEQYF. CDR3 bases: TGTGCCAGCAGCGTCAGCGGGGGGATCTACGAGCAGTACTTC.

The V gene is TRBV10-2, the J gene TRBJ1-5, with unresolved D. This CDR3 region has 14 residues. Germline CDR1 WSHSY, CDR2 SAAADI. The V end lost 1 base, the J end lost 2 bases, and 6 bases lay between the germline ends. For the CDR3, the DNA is TGCGCCAGCAGTGAGTTCAGTCGCAATCAGCCCCAGCATTTT. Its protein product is CASSEFSRNQPQHF.

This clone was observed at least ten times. CDR3 sequence: CASREGSAGANVLTF. Here the CDR3 DNA reads TGTGCCAGCAGAGAGGGCTCCGCGGGGGCCAACGTCCTGACTTTC. The J gene is TRBJ2-6, the V gene TRBV27, with D possibly matching TRBD2 (5 bases). The germline gives CDR1 MNHEY, CDR2 SMNVEV (reference sequence). V lost 6 bases to trimming and J lost 4 bases, with 13 bases between them. This CDR3 has 15 amino acids.